These T cell receptor beta chains were read from a single sample in a study of cytomegalovirus exposure and HLA in healthy donors. Some clones are missing from TCRdb's copy, which holds only in-frame ones; the method was immunoSEQ multiplex PCR. The profile shows over 150,000 clones, about four fifths of them singletons. Sequencing was carried out using PBMCs. The receptors here all came from a man aged 25 to 40 in good health and CMV-seropositive. The conserved cysteine and the conserved F or W are not part of the CDR3 here.

V gene	CDR3 protein
TRBV7-9	ASSEPWSGLDLADTQY
TRBV18	ASSPLTGGPYEQF
TRBV19	ASSMATGSYEQY
TRBV6-5	ASSGGTGEAYEQY
TRBV27	ASSDRHYGYT
TRBV7-9	ASSLLHYTNTGELF
TRBV2	ASSDAAVAPGELF
TRBV5-1	ASSLAPQTQETQY
TRBV28	ASSSAGQSNTEAF
TRBV2	ASSGEGRGTDTQY
TRBV9	ASSVTTGQGARDNEQF
TRBV9	ASSALQGIVYNEQF
TRBV4-1	ASSQGHSNQPQH
TRBV6-6	ASSPYRQPNNEQF
TRBV19	ASSSFGGGRSNEQF
TRBV4-3	ASSQGTGAIYEQY
TRBV19	ASRGTGTRNTEAF
TRBV7-2	ASSFQGGGLGTEAF
TRBV9	ASSPRGGDLLYEQY
TRBV11-2	ASSSGQGGIHEQY
TRBV9	ASSVGPGVSTDTQY
TRBV7-8	ASSLGLNNEQF
TRBV5-1	ASSFVQGVRGEQY
TRBV4-3	ASTSDISSGNTIY
TRBV10-2	ASMKTSGRTDTQY
TRBV6-1	ASSDDRSFSYNSPLH
TRBV25-1	ASSVGGSYNEQF
TRBV28	ASSLWWDSSNQPQH
TRBV11-3	ASSLGGTYTGELF